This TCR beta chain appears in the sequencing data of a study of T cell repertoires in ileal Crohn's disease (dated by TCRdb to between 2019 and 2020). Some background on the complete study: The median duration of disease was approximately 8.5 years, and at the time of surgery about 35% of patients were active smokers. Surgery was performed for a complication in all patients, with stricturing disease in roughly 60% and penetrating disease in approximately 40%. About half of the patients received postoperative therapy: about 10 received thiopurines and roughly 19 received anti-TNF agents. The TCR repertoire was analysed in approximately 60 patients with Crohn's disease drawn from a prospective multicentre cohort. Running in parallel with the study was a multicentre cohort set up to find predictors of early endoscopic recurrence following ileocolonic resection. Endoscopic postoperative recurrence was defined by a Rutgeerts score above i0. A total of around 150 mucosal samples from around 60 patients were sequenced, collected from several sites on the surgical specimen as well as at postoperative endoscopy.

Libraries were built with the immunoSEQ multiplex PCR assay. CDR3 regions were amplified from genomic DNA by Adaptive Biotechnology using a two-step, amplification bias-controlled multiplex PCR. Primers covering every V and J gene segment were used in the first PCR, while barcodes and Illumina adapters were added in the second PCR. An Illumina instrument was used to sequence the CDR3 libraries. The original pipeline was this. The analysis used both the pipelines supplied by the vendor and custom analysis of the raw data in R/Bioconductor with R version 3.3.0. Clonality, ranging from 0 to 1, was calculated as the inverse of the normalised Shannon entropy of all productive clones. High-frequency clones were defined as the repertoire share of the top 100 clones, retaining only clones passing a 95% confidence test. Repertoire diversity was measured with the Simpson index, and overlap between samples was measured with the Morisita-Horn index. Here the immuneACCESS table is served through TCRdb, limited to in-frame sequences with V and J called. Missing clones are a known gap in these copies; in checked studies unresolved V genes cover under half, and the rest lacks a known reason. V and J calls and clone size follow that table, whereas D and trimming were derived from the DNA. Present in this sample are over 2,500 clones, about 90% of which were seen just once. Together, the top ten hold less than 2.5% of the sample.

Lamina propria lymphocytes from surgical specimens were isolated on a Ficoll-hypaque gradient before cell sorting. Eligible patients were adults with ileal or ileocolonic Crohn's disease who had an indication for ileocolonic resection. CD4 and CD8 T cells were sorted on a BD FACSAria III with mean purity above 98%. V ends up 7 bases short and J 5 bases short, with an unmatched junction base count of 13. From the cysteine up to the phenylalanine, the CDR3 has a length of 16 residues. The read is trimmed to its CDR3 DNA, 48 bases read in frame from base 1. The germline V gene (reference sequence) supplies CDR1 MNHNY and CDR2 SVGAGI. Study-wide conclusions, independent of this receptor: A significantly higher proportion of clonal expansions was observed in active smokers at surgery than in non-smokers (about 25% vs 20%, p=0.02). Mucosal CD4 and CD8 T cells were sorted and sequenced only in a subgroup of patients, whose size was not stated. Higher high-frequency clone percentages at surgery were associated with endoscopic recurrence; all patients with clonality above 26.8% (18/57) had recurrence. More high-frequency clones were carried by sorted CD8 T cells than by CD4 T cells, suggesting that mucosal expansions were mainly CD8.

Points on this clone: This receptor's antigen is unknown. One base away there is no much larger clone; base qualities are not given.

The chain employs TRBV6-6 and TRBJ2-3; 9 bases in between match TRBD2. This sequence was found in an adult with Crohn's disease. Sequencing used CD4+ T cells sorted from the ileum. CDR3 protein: CASNLRGGLARDTQYF. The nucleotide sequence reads TGTGCCAGCAACCTACGAGGGGGACTAGCTAGAGATACGCAGTATTTT.